This T cell receptor beta chain was documented in a study of T cells after yellow fever vaccination. Points from the study as a whole: Peaking on day 5 versus 15, the secondary response was faster but weaker.

On this clonotype itself: Antigen specificity is unknown.

CDR3 length: 15 amino acids. The V end lost 4 bases, the J end lost 3 bases, and 15 bases lay between the germline ends. Germline V CDR1 and CDR2: LGHDT, YNNKEL (reference sequence). One entry per CDR3 protein results from TCRdb running MiXCR on the 5' RACE reads. The sample yields a few hundred thousand distinct CDR3 sequences, approximately 16% seen once. Sequencing used PBMCs, obtained 5 days after the first yellow fever vaccination. The chain uses TRBV3-1 and TRBJ2-5, with D perhaps TRBD1 (6 bases). The sequence was collected from a young man who received the YFV17D yellow fever vaccine. CDR3 loop: CASSRQGPWEETQYF. The DNA for the CDR3 is TGTGCCAGCAGCCGGCAGGGGCCGTGGGAAGAGACCCAGTACTTC.